Each of the 21 T cell receptor beta chains below was sequenced from the same sample in a study of shared clonotypes between healthy human individuals. TCRdb's table, derived via immunoSEQ multiplex PCR, lists solely in-frame clones and lacks some. The data contain over a million clones, more than 95% of them singletons. The sequenced sample was naive CD4+ T cells sorted from blood. Subset: CD45RA+ positively selected. The origin of the receptors is a man aged 30-40 years in good health.

The V gene is TRBV30, the J gene TRBJ2-1; 8 bases match TRBD2. The CDR3 has 17 amino acids. The V gene end was trimmed by 4 bases and the J gene end by 4 bases; junction bases not matched to a gene: 15. Germline V gene data show CDR1 as GTSNPN and CDR2 as SVGIG (reference sequence). The CDR3 sequence is CAWIPPPVASGYNEQFF. The CDR3 DNA reads as TGTGCCTGGATTCCCCCACCGGTGGCTAGCGGGTACAATGAGCAGTTCTTC.

This clone was found once. This chain joins TRBV11-2 and TRBJ2-6; no clear D. Germline V gives CDR1 SGHAT, CDR2 FQNNGV. The CDR3 loop spans 16 amino acids. V gave up 1 base and J gave up 0 bases, with 7 bases separating them. Here the CDR3 reads CASSLGRHSGANVLTF. The CDR3 nucleotides are TGTGCCAGCAGCTTAGGACGGCACTCTGGGGCCAACGTCCTGACTTTC.

The chain employs TRBV28 and TRBJ2-1; no firm D call. V was shortened by 8 bases and J by 5 bases, with 13 bases between the two germline ends. This CDR3 has 13 amino acids. The germline gives CDR1 MDHEN, CDR2 SYDVKM. The CDR3 region is CASLGTLNNEQFF. The CDR3 coding sequence is TGTGCCAGCCTCGGAACTTTGAACAATGAGCAGTTCTTC.

This chain joins TRBV28 and TRBJ2-1; the D gene is possibly TRBD2 (6 bases). CDR3 length equals 15 residues. CDR1 and CDR2 (germline): MDHEN, SYDVKM. Trimming stripped 3 bases from V and 0 bases from J, with 9 bases between. The CDR3 region has the DNA TGTGCCAGCAGTTTGTGGAGGGTCTCCTACAATGAGCAGTTCTTC. Amino acid sequence: CASSLWRVSYNEQFF.

The chain uses TRBV6-5 and TRBJ2-7; no definite D call. Germline lookup yields CDR1 MNHEY and CDR2 SVGAGI. With 5 bases removed from V and 1 base from J, the gap between germline ends came to 9 bases. CDR3 length equals 13 residues. This CDR3 reads CASSITFSYEQYF. CDR3 DNA sequence: TGTGCCAGCAGTATTACTTTTTCCTACGAGCAGTACTTC.

This clone was detected a few times. This sequence joins TRBV5-4 and TRBJ1-2, with TRBD1 matching 9 bases. Germline loops: CDR1 SGHNT, CDR2 YYREEE (reference sequence). The CDR3 loop spans 13 amino acids. J lost 7 bases, V lost 3 bases, and 4 bases had no gene match. DNA for the CDR3: TGTGCCAGCAGCTCACGGGACAGGGTTGGCTACACCTTC. Translated: CASSSRDRVGYTF.

This sequence joins TRBV5-1 and TRBJ2-6, with 7 bases matching TRBD1. Germline CDR1 reads SGHRS; CDR2 reads YFSETQ. The CDR3 is 18 amino acids. V trimming: 0 bases; J trimming: 0 bases; junction bases outside the gene matches: 6. CDR3: CASSLEQYRGSGANVLTF. In DNA form, the CDR3 reads TGCGCCAGCAGCTTGGAGCAATACAGGGGCTCTGGGGCCAACGTCCTGACTTTC.

In this sample, this clone turned up a few times. V and J are TRBV7-9 and TRBJ1-2; a possible D gene is TRBD1 (5 bases). V was trimmed by 2 bases and J by 3 bases, leaving 10 bases between them. The germline CDR1 and CDR2 sequences are SEHNR and FQNEAQ (reference sequence). The CDR3 has 14 residues. CDR3 coding DNA: TGTGCCAGCAGCTTAACACAGGATTACTATGGCTACACCTTC. It encodes CASSLTQDYYGYTF.

This rearrangement joins TRBV5-1 to TRBJ2-1, with 10 bases that match TRBD2. The ends lost 4 bases at V and 3 bases at J; junction bases unmatched: 13. Germline CDR1 is SGHRS and CDR2 is YFSETQ. The CDR3 extends over 18 amino acids. In DNA form, the CDR3 reads TGCGCCAGCAGCCCCGGGACTAGCGCCCCCTTATTCTACAATGAGCAGTTCTTC. Residues: CASSPGTSAPLFYNEQFF.

The chain joins TRBV5-1 to TRBJ2-1; 7 nucleotides agree with TRBD1. This CDR3 is built from 15 residues. CDR1 and CDR2 from the germline V gene are SGHRS and YFSETQ. V shed 7 bases, J shed 3 bases, and the junction held 10 bases outside the gene matches. CDR3 residues: CASSDGDSVYNEQFF. The CDR3 DNA is TGCGCCAGCTCAGATGGGGACAGCGTCTACAATGAGCAGTTCTTC.

The sample holds one count of this clone. V is TRBV25-1 and J is TRBJ2-1; 13 bases map to TRBD2. CDR1 MGHDK and CDR2 SYGVNS come from the germline V gene. Germline trimming cut 4 bases from V and 0 bases from J; bases unmatched to any gene: 6. CDR3 length: 18 amino acids. The CDR3 nucleotides read TGTGCCAGCAGTGGTGGGGGACTAGCGGGACTCTCCTACAATGAGCAGTTCTTC. This gives the protein CASSGGGLAGLSYNEQFF.

The gene calls are TRBV19 and TRBJ2-6; D may be TRBD1 or TRBD2 (5 bases each). Trimming cost V 11 bases and J 0 bases, with 20 bases left between them. The CDR3 sequence is 17 residues long. Looked up from germline, CDR1 is LNHDA and CDR2 is SQIVND (reference sequence). The CDR3 bases are TGTGCCTCAGGTCGGGGCGTTGCTGCCTCTGGGGCCAACGTCCTGACTTTC. This sequence encodes CASGRGVAASGANVLTF. Combining the CDR3 with reference TRBV19 and TRBJ2-6 gives the whole variable domain DGGITQSPKYLFRKEGQNVTLSCEQNLNHDAMYWYRQDPGQGLRLIYYSQIVNDFQKGDIAEGYSVSREKKESFPLTVTSAQKNPTAFYLCASGRGVAASGANVLTFGAGSRLTVL.

This chain connects TRBV30 to TRBJ2-7; D ambiguous. The ends were cut back, 0 bases at V and 4 bases at J, with 13 bases in the middle. There are 14 residues in the CDR3. In germline, CDR1 is GTSNPN, CDR2 SVGIG (reference sequence). The CDR3 is CAWSVSRRNYEQYF. The CDR3 DNA reads as TGTGCCTGGAGTGTCTCTCGACGGAATTACGAGCAGTACTTC.

J is TRBJ2-2 and V is TRBV7-5. TRBV7-5 is classified as a pseudogene. This CDR3 is built from 13 residues. DNA of the CDR3: TGTGTCAGAAGCTTTTTTGTTCGGCCTGAGCTGTTTTTT. Its protein is CVRSFFVRPELFF.

The V call is TRBV6-1, the J call TRBJ2-7; TRBD2 is a possible D gene (5 bases). Per germline, CDR1 MNHNS and CDR2 SASEGT. The CDR3 is 13 amino acids. Trimming cost V 5 bases and J 2 bases, with 10 bases left between them. CDR3 coding DNA: TGTGCCAGCAGTTTGGACGGGGCCTACGAGCAGTACTTC. This codes for CASSLDGAYEQYF.

The V and J genes are TRBV29-1 and TRBJ2-6; 7 positions match TRBD2. The V gene end was trimmed by 4 bases and the J gene end by 4 bases; junction bases not matched to a gene: 7. Germline V gene sequence: CDR1 SQVTM, CDR2 ANQGSEA. The CDR3 runs to 15 residues. The CDR3 DNA reads TGCAGCGTTGTCGGGGGGTCCACCGGGGCCAACGTCCTGACTTTC. The encoded protein is CSVVGGSTGANVLTF.

This clone was counted a single time. The chain combines TRBV7-9 with TRBJ2-1; 8 nucleotides match TRBD2. The V and J ends lost 3 bases and 4 bases, in that order; junction bases with no gene match: 11. The CDR3 contains 17 residues. CDR1 SEHNR and CDR2 FQNEAQ come from the germline V gene (reference sequence). The CDR3: CASSFGGLAGKYNEQFF. In nucleotides, the CDR3 is TGTGCCAGCAGCTTCGGCGGGCTAGCGGGTAAATACAATGAGCAGTTCTTC.

This clone was recorded only once. Other nucleotide sequences in the sample specify the same CDR3. This sequence joins TRBV18 and TRBJ1-4, with D unresolved. The length of the CDR3 is 14 residues. V lost 3 bases to trimming and J lost 0 bases, with 5 bases between them. CDR1 KGHSH and CDR2 LQKENI come from the germline V gene. The CDR3 DNA is TGTGCCAGCTCACCGACTGCAACTAATGAAAAACTGTTTTTT. It encodes CASSPTATNEKLFF.

The V call is TRBV11-2, the J call TRBJ2-4; D might be TRBD1 or TRBD2, each matching 6 bases. Trimming took 1 base from V and 9 from J, leaving 13 bases between them. This CDR3 spans 14 amino acids. Germline V gene lookup returns CDR1 SGHAT and CDR2 FQNNGV. DNA of the CDR3: TGTGCCAGCAGCTTAGGAGGGGGAGGCGGCATTCAGTACTTC. It codes for CASSLGGGGGIQYF.

As regards this clone: Lacking the conserved final phenylalanine or tryptophan, this CDR3 likely reflects a read error. This chain uses TRBV5-5 with TRBJ1-2, with TRBD1 matching over 7 bases. The CDR3 covers 19 residues. In germline, CDR1 is SGHKS, CDR2 YYEKEE (reference sequence). After removal of 3 bases from V and 0 bases from J, the junction contained 17 bases not matched to a gene. In DNA form, the CDR3 reads TGTGCCAGCAGCTCACCCCTACCGGGACAGATTCGAGCTAACTATGGCTACACCGTC. Translation: CASSSPLPGQIRANYGYTV.

Note on this clone: At the DNA level, this CDR3 is encoded by other sequences in the same sample as well. The chain combines TRBV19 with TRBJ2-1; possibly TRBD1 for D (5 bases). Germline V CDR1 and CDR2: LNHDA, SQIVND (reference sequence). The length of the CDR3 is 12 residues. Deletions cut 4 bases from V and 7 bases from J, with 8 bases between. The CDR3 spells CASSTRGNEQFF. The CDR3 bases are TGTGCCAGTAGTACTAGGGGAAATGAGCAGTTCTTC.